This entry is about one TCR beta chain. Antigen specificity is unknown. PCR primers comprised 60 Vbeta and 13 Jbeta primers. How the authors handled the data: Later, an analysis found 80 million or so unique TCR beta chains, and roughly 9.9 million of these were shared. Profiling relied on immunoSEQ multiplex PCR, and the TCRdb table lists in-frame clones only, not all of them. V and J calls and clone size follow that table, whereas D and trimming were derived from the DNA. The table lists over 130,000 clones, around 60% of them singletons. Each donor was nominally healthy when sampled (though unrecorded immune exposures were likely). This entry belongs to a study of cytomegalovirus exposure and HLA in healthy donors. The study, taken as a whole, reports: Rarity held for most TCR sequences, but there were some public TCRs that occurred in many donors.

This CDR3 spans 12 amino acids. From germline, CDR1 is SQVTM and CDR2 ANQGSEA. J gave up 4 bases and V 7 bases, and 3 bases lay outside the gene matches. J is TRBJ1-5 and V is TRBV29-1; 8 bases match TRBD1. This sequence originates from a woman in her fifties or sixties in good health and CMV-seropositive. Sequenced: PBMCs. The CDR3 nucleotides are TGCAGCGCAGGGGGCGAAAATCAGCCCCAGCATTTT. It specifies CSAGGENQPQHF.